This entry is about one T cell receptor beta chain. What antigen it recognizes has not been identified. No quality values exist for individual bases; no much larger clone is one base distant. CDR1 and CDR2 are read off the germline V gene as MRHNA and SNTAGT. From the cysteine up to the phenylalanine, the CDR3 has a length of 15 residues. The only DNA kept is the CDR3, 45 bases in frame from the first base. Trimming takes 5 bases off V and 3 bases off J; junction bases not matched to a gene: 4. These data come from a study of radiotherapy plus CTLA-4 blockade in lung cancer (dated 2018 in TCRdb). Study-level background: Objective responses were observed in more than 15% of enrolled patients, and disease control was achieved in roughly 29%.

Results and caveats for the whole study, not just this receptor: After treatment with radiotherapy and ipilimumab, TCR clones that came from tumors expanded in the peripheral blood. Early dynamic changes in blood T cell clones, together with increased serum interferon-beta after radiation, were reported as the strongest predictors of response.

Focal radiation therapy combined with CTLA-4 blockade (ipilimumab) was tested in patients with chemo-refractory metastatic non-small-cell lung cancer. The library was generated by the immunoSEQ multiplex PCR assay. TCRdb carries this immuneACCESS record with in-frame sequences only. Its versions omit some clonotypes, under half of them owing to an unresolved V gene in the studies checked, with the rest unexplained. The sample contains about 48,000 clones, roughly 90% of them found a single time. Of the sample, about a sixth is held by the ten largest clones. The source of this sequence is a human donor with non-small cell lung cancer that progressed on radiotherapy plus ipilimumab. Some clones in this sample may be carry-over from other donors' samples. The chain was built from TRBV6-4 and TRBJ2-3, and TRBD2 matches 11 of the central bases. Sample: peripheral blood, taken from a patient treated with radiotherapy plus ipilimumab. The DNA is as follows: TGTGCCAGCAGTAAGACTAGCGGGGCAACAGATACGCAGTATTTT. Translation gives CASSKTSGATDTQYF.